This T cell receptor beta chain was sequenced for a study of cytomegalovirus exposure and HLA in healthy donors (dated by TCRdb to 2016 to 2017). As for the study more broadly: An earlier analysis of approximately 640 of the donors reported approximately 300 Gb of sequence data and about 100 million unique TCR beta sequences from some 180 million T cells. An early release covering 550 to 700 HLA-typed donors comprised 250 to 350 gigabases of sequencing data and tens of millions of unique TCR sequences. Of the roughly 430 genotyped donors, around 81% fell in the genetic ancestry cluster associated with self-reported Caucasian donors. The study aimed to test whether cataloging public T cell receptors could reveal signatures of past pathogen exposure. The study profiled the T cell repertoires of hundreds of subjects by immunosequencing and related them to cytomegalovirus serostatus. Besides the first cohort of about 730 subjects, a separate validation cohort made up of roughly 130 different subjects was used. To predict cytomegalovirus infection status, the study brought together high-throughput TCR immunosequencing, statistical association of individual TCRs with disease status, and machine learning. A later analysis re-analyzed previously published TCR beta repertoires from 666 donors and added high-resolution HLA genotyping to study TCR occurrence patterns. Rather than drawing on any new phenotypic data, the later analysis identified candidate immune exposures from TCR beta sequences and the way those sequences occurred across donors. To decide whether each TCR beta V gene segment behaved as functional or pseudogenic, an earlier analysis of approximately 590 of the donors relied on high-throughput TCR beta sequencing. Donor age, sex, ethnicity and CMV serostatus were collected together with the repertoire data. In a later genetic analysis, genome-wide SNP genotypes for about 65% of the roughly 670 donors were used, and that subset was treated as a discovery cohort. All discovery cohort repertoires had been generated on a single sequencing platform. HLA typing covered class I and class II loci at four-digit resolution. The number of donors typed differed by locus, with 629-630 for A, B, C, DRB1 and DQB1, about 500 for DQA1, 600 to 610 for DPA1, and 472 for DPB1. Five DR-DQ haplotypes were handled as single units for association and clustering, since linkage in the cohort was strong. Among 398 genotyped donors of the cohort, an average of around 220,000 unique TCR beta nucleotide sequences was sequenced per donor, of which 15% to 20% were non-productive. Broad study findings and their caveats: In a later analysis, most CMV-associated TCR beta chains were found to appear HLA-restricted, with HLA associations seemingly driven largely by CMV exposure. Over 15 rarely observed V segments, including chromosome 9 orphons, were excluded from the earlier analysis of several hundred of the donors because counts were too low. In vitro tests confirmed that three of the cytomegalovirus-associated TCR beta chains recognize cytomegalovirus antigens. In an earlier analysis of several hundred of the donors, most TCR beta V segments were observed in productive rearrangements about 90% or about 30% of the time, broadly matching IMGT annotations. A later analysis associated about 17,000 TCR beta sequences with specific HLA alleles at a false discovery rate of 0.05. Compared with equally common non-associated chains, HLA-associated TCR beta chains in a later analysis were more clonally expanded and had lower generation probabilities. V-gene and J-gene trimming of TCR beta chains was associated with a missense DCLRE1C variant in a later genetic analysis, and the association was replicated in an independent cohort. CMV serostatus was the only immune exposure information available for the cohort. Correlated functional status among segregating V segments might be attributable to linkage disequilibrium, but an unknown experimental factor could not be ruled out. Because HLA typing was unavailable for some donors at each locus, only the typed subset was used in association tests. Across donors, most TCR sequences were observed very rarely, whereas some public TCRs were present in many individuals. The classifier was reported to diagnose cytomegalovirus status with high specificity and sensitivity in both the original and validation cohorts. Some IMGT-functional V segments, including TRBV6-2 and TRBV6-3, could not be told apart with the 87-base-pair reads, so those segments were excluded. A later analysis reported that several top co-occurrence clusters appeared linked to parvovirus B19, influenza, CMV and Epstein-Barr virus. The cohort was sequenced for TCR beta chains only, and without alpha or paired-chain data the features that could be detected were limited. In the study, about 150 TCR beta chains were listed as associated with cytomegalovirus. According to a later genetic analysis, donors in an Asian-associated ancestry cluster had fewer N-insertions in productive TCRs than the approximately 710-donor mean. A further reported finding was that TCR beta sequences accurately predicted the HLA-A and HLA-B alleles for most subjects in the first cohort. A cluster of highly shared sequence variants was judged likely to be a technical artifact of the sequencing pipeline. Sequencing depth was assumed to be roughly uniform across donors in the presence/absence analyses, though that assumption may not hold. When HLA alleles, especially DR and DQ, strongly co-occurred, attributing TCR associations to individual alleles was difficult. According to a later analysis, TCR association rates differed among HLA loci, with DRB1 alleles showing the most associated TCRs and HLA-C alleles showing the fewest. The authors suggested that the approach could potentially be generalized to other disease states and immunological phenotypes.

This clone was picked up a small number of times. Its antigen remains undetermined. No base quality values were provided; no much bigger clone lies one nucleotide off. Deletion took 4 bases off V and 5 bases off J, with a span of 7 bases between the germline ends. The CDR3 measures 11 amino acids from cysteine to phenylalanine. Solely the CDR3 DNA is kept, with 33 bases framed from the first base. CDR1 and CDR2 were assigned from the germline V gene as SQVTM and ANQGSEA. Library generation was performed with the immunoSEQ multiplex PCR assay. The multiplex PCR relied on a mix of 60 forward primers for TCR Vbeta segments and 13 reverse primers for TCR Jbeta segments. Amplification of the CDR3 region of rearranged TCR beta genes was performed with a multiplex PCR assay on genomic DNA. The amplified TCR beta libraries were sequenced on the Illumina HiSeq System as 87-base-pair reads. Regarding the original processing steps: Across the 600 to 700 repertoires, a later analysis counted 78 million or so unique TCR beta chains, 8.5 million to 12 million of which were shared by at least two donors. Raw reads were error-corrected and collapsed into unique sequences by a nearest-neighbor algorithm in which closely related sequences were merged to remove PCR and sequencing errors. To assign V, D and J gene segments, CDR3 sequences were aligned to IMGT reference sequences. For a sequence to be retained, at least a six-nucleotide match to both a V gene segment and a J gene segment was required. Rearrangements were classified as productive when the CDR3 lacked stop codons and remained in frame with V and J, and all other rearrangements were classified as non-productive. Following IMGT convention, CDR3 was defined as the stretch from the second conserved V-encoded cysteine up to the conserved J-encoded phenylalanine. In an earlier analysis of approximately 500 of the donors, sequences lacking an unambiguous match to a single V gene segment were excluded. In an earlier analysis of 450 to 700 of the donors, V segments were called functional above 56.7% productive rearrangements and were called segregating when the between-donor standard deviation exceeded 5%. A statistical classification framework was built for diagnosing cytomegalovirus status from the catalog of TCR beta chain sequences. In a later analysis, V and J genes were assigned by comparing TCR nucleotide sequences against IMGT/GENE-DB human TR gene sequences. The TCRdist pipeline was used in a later analysis to assign CDR3 sequences and most-parsimonious VDJ recombination scenarios. A later analysis defined each TCR beta chain by its CDR3 amino acid sequence plus V-gene family, and excluded reads lacking a unique V-gene family. In a later analysis, a few hundred highly shared, low-generation-probability nucleotide sequences were removed to address suspected cross-contamination and a sequencing artifact. In a later analysis, a clonal expansion index for each public chain was calculated from normalized within-repertoire ranks of inferred template counts. Generation probabilities in a later analysis came from a VDJ recombination model fitted to out-of-frame rearrangements, and those results were checked against IGoR. A later analysis scored TCR-TCR, TCR-HLA and TCR-CMV co-occurrence with hypergeometric tests, applying a repertoire-size bias correction to TCR pairs. To estimate false discovery rates, a later analysis permuted the HLA or CMV assignments 20 times. In a later analysis, co-occurring TCRs were grouped using DBSCAN, with TCRdist sequence similarity added in when clustering inside HLA-allele-positive subsets. Repertoires with fewer than 30,000 or more than 120,000 public chains, plus five repertoires with anomalous nucleotide sharing, were excluded from co-occurrence clustering. TCRdb provides this immuneACCESS table in a form limited to in-frame rearrangements. Some clones are lacking; in checked studies, under half of them reflect an unresolved V gene, and why the rest are absent is not known. That table is the source of V, J and clone size, and D and trimming were worked out from the DNA. For this sample the table gives about 150,000 clones, of which about three fifths were detected only once. The ten biggest clones cover 3% of the sample.

In total, just over 650 healthy bone marrow donors made up the cohort. All cohort members were sampled while nominally healthy, although unrecorded immune exposures were likely present. The donor tested CMV seropositive and was one of the 289 seropositive cohort members. A peripheral blood sample was provided by each donor, and peripheral blood mononuclear cells were used for TCR beta sequencing. Genomic DNA was extracted from the blood cell samples with the Qiagen DNeasy Blood Extraction Kit. This TCR was recovered from a woman in her 30s in good health and CMV-seropositive. The chain is assembled from TRBV29-1 and TRBJ2-3; confidence is insufficient to name the D gene. Sequencing was performed on PBMCs. The CDR3 region reads CSVVYLDTQYF. The base sequence is TGCAGCGTTGTCTATCTAGATACGCAGTATTTT.